One TCR beta chain is described in this entry. Its antigen is unknown. CDR1 DFQATT and CDR2 SNEGSKA come from the germline V gene (reference sequence). The junction had 2 bases not matched to a gene; V was cut back by 3 bases and J by 2 bases. The CDR3 spans 13 residues. The record originates from a study of post-analysis software for immune sequencing data. TCR beta cDNA libraries had unique molecular identifiers. TCRdb re-derived calls from the PCR reads in MiXCR, one entry per CDR3 protein. The sample holds about 460,000 distinct CDR3 sequences, 45% seen once. Study conclusions and caveats: People with multiple sclerosis had a significantly lower normalized Chao1 diversity than controls did. Among five TRBV segments more frequent in patients than controls were TRBV5-6, TRBV5-1 and TRBV20-1.

The chain recombines TRBV20-1 with TRBJ1-2; TRBD1 matches 8 bases. The clonotype was recovered from a girl between 10 and 17 years old with multiple sclerosis. The sample comprised blood. The CDR3 loop is CSASYRGNYGYTF. CDR3 coding DNA: TGCAGTGCTAGTTACAGGGGGAACTATGGCTACACCTTC.